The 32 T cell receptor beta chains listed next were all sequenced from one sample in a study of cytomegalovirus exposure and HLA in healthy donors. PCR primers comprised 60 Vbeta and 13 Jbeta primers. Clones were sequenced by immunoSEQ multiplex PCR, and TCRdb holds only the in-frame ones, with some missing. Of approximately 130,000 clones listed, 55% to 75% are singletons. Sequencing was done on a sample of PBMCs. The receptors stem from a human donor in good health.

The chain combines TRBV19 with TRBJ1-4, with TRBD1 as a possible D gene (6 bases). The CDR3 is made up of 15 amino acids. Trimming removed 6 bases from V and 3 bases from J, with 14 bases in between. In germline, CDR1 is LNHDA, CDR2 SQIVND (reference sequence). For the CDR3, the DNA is TGTGCCAGTAGGGATCCGGGACATTCTAATGAAAAACTGTTTTTT. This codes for CASRDPGHSNEKLFF.

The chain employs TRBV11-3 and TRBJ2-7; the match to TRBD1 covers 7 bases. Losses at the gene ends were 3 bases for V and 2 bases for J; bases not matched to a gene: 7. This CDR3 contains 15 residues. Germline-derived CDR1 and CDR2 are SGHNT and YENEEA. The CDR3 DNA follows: TGTGCCAGCAGCTTGAGCACAGGGGTAGCCTACGAGCAGTACTTC. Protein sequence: CASSLSTGVAYEQYF. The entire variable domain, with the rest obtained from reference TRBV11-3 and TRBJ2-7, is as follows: EAGVVQSPRYKIIEKKQPVAFWCNPISGHNTLYWYLQNLGQGPELLIRYENEEAVDDSQLPKDRFSAERLKGVDSTLKIQPAELGDSAVYLCASSLSTGVAYEQYFGPGTRLTVT.

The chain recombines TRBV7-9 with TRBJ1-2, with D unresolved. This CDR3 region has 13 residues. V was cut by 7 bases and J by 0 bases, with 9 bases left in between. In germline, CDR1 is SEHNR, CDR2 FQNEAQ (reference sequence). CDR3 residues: CASNPGTNYGYTF. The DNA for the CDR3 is TGTGCCAGCAATCCCGGGACTAACTATGGCTACACCTTC.

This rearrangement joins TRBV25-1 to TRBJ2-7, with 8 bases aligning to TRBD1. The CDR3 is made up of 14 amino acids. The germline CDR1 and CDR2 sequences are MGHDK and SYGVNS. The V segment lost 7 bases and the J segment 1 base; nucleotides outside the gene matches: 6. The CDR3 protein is CASTPYRGSYEQYF. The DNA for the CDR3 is TGTGCCAGCACCCCCTACAGGGGGTCCTACGAGCAGTACTTC.

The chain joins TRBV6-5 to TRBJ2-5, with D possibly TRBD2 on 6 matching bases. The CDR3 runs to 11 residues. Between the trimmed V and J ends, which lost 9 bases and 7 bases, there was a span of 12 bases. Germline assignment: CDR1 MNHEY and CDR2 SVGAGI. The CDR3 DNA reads TGTGCCAGTCAGGAGGGGCTGACCCAGTACTTC. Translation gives CASQEGLTQYF.

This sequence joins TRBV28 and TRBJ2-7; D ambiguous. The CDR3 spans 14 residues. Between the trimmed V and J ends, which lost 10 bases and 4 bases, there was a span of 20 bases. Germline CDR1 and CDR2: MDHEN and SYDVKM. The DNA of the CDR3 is TGTGCCATCCAGCCCACTCAGGATAGGTACGAGCAGTACTTC. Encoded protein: CAIQPTQDRYEQYF. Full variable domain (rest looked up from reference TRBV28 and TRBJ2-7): DVKVTQSSRYLVKRTGEKVFLECVQDMDHENMFWYRQDPGLGLRLIYFSYDVKMKEKGDIPEGYSVSREKKERFSLILESASTNQTSMYLCAIQPTQDRYEQYFGPGTRLTVT.

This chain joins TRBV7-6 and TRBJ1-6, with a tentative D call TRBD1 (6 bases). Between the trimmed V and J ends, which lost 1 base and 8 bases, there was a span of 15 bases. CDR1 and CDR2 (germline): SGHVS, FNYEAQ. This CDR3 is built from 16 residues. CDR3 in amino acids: CASSLVVRGGDSPLHF. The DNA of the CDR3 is TGTGCCAGCAGCTTAGTTGTCAGGGGTGGAGATTCACCCCTCCACTTT.

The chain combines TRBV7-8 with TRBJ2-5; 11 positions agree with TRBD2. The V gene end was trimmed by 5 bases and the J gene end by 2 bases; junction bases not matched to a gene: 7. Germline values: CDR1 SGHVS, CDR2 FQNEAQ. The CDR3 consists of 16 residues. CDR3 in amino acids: CASSPRRLAGQETQYF. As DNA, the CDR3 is TGTGCCAGCAGCCCCCGCCGACTAGCGGGACAAGAGACCCAGTACTTC.

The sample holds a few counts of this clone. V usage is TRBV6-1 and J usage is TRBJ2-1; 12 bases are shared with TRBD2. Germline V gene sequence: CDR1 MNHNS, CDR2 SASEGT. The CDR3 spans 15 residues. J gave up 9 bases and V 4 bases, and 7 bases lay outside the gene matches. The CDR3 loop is CASSASSGGASEQFF. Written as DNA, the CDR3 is TGTGCCAGCAGTGCTTCTAGCGGGGGGGCTTCTGAGCAGTTCTTC.

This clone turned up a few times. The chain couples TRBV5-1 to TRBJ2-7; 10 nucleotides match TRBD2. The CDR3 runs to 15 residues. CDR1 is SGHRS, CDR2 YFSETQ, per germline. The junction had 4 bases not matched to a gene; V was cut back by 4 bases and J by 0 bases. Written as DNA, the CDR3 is TGCGCCAGCAGCCCACGACTAGCGGGCTCCTACGAGCAGTACTTC. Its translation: CASSPRLAGSYEQYF.

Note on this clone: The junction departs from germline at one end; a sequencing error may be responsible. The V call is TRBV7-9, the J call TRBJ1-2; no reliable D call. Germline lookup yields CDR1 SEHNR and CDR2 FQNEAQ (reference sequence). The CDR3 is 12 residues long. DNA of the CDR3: TGTTCCAGCACCTTAGCCGGGTCCAGCTACACCTTC. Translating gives CSSTLAGSSYTF.

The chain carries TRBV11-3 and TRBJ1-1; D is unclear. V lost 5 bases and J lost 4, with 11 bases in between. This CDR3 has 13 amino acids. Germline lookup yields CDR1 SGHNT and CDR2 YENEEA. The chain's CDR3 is CASSRGPGTEAFF. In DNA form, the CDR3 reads TGTGCCAGCAGCCGAGGTCCCGGCACTGAAGCTTTCTTT.

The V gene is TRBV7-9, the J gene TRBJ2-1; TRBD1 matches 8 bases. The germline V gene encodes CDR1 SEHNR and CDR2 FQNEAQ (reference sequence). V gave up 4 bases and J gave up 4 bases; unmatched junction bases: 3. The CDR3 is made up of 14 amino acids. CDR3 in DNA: TGTGCCAGCAGCTCGCGGACAGGGTACAATGAGCAGTTCTTC. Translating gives CASSSRTGYNEQFF.

DNA of the CDR3: TGTGCCAGCAGCTCCCAACCCTACGGACAGGGGGAAAGTGGCTACACCTTC. It yields the protein CASSSQPYGQGESGYTF. The chain employs TRBV7-2 and TRBJ1-2; 10 bases are shared with TRBD1. V lost 4 bases, J lost 7 bases, and 15 bases stayed unmatched. The CDR3 contains 17 residues. Germline V gives CDR1 SGHTA, CDR2 FQGNSA.

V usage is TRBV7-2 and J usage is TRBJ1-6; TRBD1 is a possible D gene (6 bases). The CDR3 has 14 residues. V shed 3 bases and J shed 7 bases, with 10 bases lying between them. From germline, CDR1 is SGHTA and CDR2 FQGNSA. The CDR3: CASSLRTANSPLHF. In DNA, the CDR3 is TGTGCCAGCAGCTTGAGGACAGCAAATTCACCCCTCCACTTT. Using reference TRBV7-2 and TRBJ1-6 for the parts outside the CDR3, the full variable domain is GAGVSQSPSNKVTEKGKDVELRCDPISGHTALYWYRQSLGQGLEFLIYFQGNSAPDKSGLPSDRFSAERTGGSVSTLTIQRTQQEDSAVYLCASSLRTANSPLHFGNGTRLTVT.

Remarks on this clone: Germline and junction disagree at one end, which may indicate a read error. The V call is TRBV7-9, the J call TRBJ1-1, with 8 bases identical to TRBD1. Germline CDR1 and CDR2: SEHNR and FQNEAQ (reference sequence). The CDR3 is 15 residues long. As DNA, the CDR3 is TGTTCCAGCAGCCTCGCCGACAGGGGTAAAACTGAAGCTTTCTTT. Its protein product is CSSSLADRGKTEAFF.

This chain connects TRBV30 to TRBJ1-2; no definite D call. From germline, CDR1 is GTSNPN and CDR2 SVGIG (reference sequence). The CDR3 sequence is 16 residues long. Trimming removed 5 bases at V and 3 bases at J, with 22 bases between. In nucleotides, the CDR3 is TGTGCCTGGGGGTCGAGAGGAGCGGGGTCTTACTATGGCTACACCTTC. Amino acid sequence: CAWGSRGAGSYYGYTF.

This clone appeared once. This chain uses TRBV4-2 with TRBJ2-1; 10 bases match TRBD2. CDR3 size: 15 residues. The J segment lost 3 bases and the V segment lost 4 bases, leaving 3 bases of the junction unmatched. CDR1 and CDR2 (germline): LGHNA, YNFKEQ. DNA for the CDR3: TGTGCCAGCAGCCCCCGGACTAGCGGCTACAATGAGCAGTTCTTC. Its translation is CASSPRTSGYNEQFF.

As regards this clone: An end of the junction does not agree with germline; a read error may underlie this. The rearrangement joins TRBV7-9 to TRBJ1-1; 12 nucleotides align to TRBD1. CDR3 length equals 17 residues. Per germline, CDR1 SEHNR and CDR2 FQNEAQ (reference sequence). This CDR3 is CSSSPGTGGIMNTEAFF. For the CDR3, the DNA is TGTTCCAGCAGCCCAGGGACAGGGGGCATCATGAACACTGAAGCTTTCTTT.

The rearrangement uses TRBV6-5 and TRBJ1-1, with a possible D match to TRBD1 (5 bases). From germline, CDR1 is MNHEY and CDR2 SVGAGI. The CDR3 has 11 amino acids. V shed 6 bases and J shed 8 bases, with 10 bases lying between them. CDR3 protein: CASSPGVEAFF. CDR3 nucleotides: TGTGCCAGCAGCCCGGGGGTAGAAGCTTTCTTT.

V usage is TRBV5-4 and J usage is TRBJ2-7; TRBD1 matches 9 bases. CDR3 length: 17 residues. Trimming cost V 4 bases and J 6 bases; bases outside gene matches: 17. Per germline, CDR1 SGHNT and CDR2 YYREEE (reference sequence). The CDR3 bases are TGTGCCAGCAGCCCGCCGGGACAGGGTATATTGATGGGCGAGCAGTACTTC. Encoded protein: CASSPPGQGILMGEQYF. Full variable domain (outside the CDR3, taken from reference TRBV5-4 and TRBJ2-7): ETGVTQSPTHLIKTRGQQVTLRCSSQSGHNTVSWYQQALGQGPQFIFQYYREEENGRGNFPPRFSGLQFPNYSSELNVNALELDDSALYLCASSPPGQGILMGEQYFGPGTRLTVT.

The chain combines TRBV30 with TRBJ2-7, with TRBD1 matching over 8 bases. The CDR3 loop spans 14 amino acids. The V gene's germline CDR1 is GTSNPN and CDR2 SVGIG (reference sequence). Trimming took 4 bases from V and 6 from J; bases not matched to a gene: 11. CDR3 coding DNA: TGTGCCTGGATCCACCCGGACAGGGTAAGCGAGCAGTACTTC. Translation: CAWIHPDRVSEQYF.

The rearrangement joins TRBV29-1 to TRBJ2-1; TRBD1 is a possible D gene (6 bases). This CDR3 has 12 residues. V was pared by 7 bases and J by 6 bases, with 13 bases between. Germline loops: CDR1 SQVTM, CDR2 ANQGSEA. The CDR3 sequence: CSESQGGNEQFF. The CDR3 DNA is TGCAGCGAATCCCAAGGGGGCAATGAGCAGTTCTTC.

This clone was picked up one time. CDR3 sequence (DNA): TGTGCCAGCGGGGGCGGGACTGAAGCTTTCTTT. Translation: CASGGGTEAFF. The chain links TRBV28 to TRBJ1-1, with a tentative D call TRBD1 (6 bases). The CDR3 is made up of 11 amino acids. CDR1 MDHEN and CDR2 SYDVKM come from the germline V gene. V dropped 8 bases and J dropped 5 bases, with 9 bases sitting between them.

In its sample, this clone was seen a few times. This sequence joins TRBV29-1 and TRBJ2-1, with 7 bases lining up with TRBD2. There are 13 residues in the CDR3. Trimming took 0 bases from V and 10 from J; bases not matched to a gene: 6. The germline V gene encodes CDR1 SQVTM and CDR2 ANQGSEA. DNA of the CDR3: TGCAGCGTTGAAGATCGACTAGCTGGAGAGCAGTTCTTC. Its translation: CSVEDRLAGEQFF.

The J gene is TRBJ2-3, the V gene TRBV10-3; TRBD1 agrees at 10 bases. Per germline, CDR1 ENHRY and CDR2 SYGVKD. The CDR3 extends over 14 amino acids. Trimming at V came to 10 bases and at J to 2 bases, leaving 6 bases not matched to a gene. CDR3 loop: CATRDRGHTDTQYF. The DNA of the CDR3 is TGTGCCACGAGAGACAGGGGGCACACAGATACGCAGTATTTT.

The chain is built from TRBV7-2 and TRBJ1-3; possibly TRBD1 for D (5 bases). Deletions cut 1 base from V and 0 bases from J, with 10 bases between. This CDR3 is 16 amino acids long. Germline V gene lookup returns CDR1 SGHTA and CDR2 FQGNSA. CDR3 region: CASSLGGKLSGNTIYF. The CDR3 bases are TGTGCCAGCAGCTTAGGGGGCAAACTCTCTGGAAACACCATATATTTT.

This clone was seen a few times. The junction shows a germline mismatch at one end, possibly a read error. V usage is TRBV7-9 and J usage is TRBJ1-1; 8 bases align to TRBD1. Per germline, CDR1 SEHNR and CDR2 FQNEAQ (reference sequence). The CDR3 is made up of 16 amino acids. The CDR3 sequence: CSSSLITGGRNTEAFF. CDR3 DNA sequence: TGTTCCAGCAGCTTAATTACAGGGGGTAGGAACACTGAAGCTTTCTTT. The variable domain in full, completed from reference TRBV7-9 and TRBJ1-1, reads DTGVSQNPRHKITKRGQNVTFRCDPISEHNRLYWYRQTLGQGPEFLTYFQNEAQLEKSRLLSDRFSAERPKGSFSTLEIQRTEQGDSAMYLCSSSLITGGRNTEAFFGQGTRLTVV.

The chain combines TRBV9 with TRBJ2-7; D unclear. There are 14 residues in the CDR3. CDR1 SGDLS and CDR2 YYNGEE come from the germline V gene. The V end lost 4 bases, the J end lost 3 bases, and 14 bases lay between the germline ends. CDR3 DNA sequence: TGTGCCAGCAGCCCCCGGTTAGCCGTCTACGAGCAGTACTTC. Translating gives CASSPRLAVYEQYF. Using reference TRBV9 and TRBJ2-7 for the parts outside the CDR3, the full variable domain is DSGVTQTPKHLITATGQRVTLRCSPRSGDLSVYWYQQSLDQGLQFLIQYYNGEERAKGNILERFSAQQFPDLHSELNLSSLELGDSALYFCASSPRLAVYEQYFGPGTRLTVT.

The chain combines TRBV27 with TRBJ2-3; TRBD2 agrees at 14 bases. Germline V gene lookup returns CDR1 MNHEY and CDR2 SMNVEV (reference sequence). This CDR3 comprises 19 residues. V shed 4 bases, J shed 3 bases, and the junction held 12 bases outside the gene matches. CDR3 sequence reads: CASSSYGTSGSIITDTQYF. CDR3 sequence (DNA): TGTGCCAGCAGTTCCTACGGGACTAGCGGGAGTATTATAACAGATACGCAGTATTTT.

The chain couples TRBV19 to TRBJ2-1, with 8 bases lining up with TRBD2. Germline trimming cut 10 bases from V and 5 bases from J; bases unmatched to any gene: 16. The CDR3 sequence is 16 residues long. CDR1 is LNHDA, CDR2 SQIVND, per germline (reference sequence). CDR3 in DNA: TGTGCCAAAAGGGTACGGGGGCGGGGGGTAAACAATGAGCAGTTCTTC. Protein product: CAKRVRGRGVNNEQFF.

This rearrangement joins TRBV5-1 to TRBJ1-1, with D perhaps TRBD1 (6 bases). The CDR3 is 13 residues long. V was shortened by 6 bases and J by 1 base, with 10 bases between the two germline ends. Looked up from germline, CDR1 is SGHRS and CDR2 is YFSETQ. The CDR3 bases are TGCGCCAGCACCGGACAGCCGAACACTGAAGCTTTCTTT. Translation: CASTGQPNTEAFF.